The source of this TCR beta chain is a study of T cells in Graves' hyperthyroidism and ophthalmopathy. As concerns this clonotype: Its antigen is still unknown.

Amplified regions were TCR beta CDR3 sequences from RNA transcripts. The HTBI primer set drove a first-round RT-PCR of the TCR CDR3. TCRdb re-derived calls from the multiplex PCR reads in MiXCR, one entry per CDR3 protein. The table shows about 350,000 distinct CDR3 sequences, with nearly 15% occurring only once. V lost 1 base, J lost 0 bases, and 11 bases lay in between. This CDR3 region has 16 residues. CDR1 and CDR2 (germline): SGHTS, YDEGEE. Study-wide results and limits: A 13 V-J model separated ophthalmopathy from stable hyperthyroidism.

Uncontrolled infection, other autoimmune disease, pregnancy or lactation excluded patients. The authors took PBMCs from 7.5 to 10 ml fresh peripheral blood. This rearrangement joins TRBV5-8 to TRBJ2-1; tentative D call: TRBD2 (6 bases). The clonotype originates from a woman in her sixties or seventies with Graves' ophthalmopathy. Sequenced sample: blood. CDR3 protein: CASSLLSGTSYNEQFF. DNA for the CDR3: TGTGCCAGCAGCTTGCTTAGCGGCACCTCCTACAATGAGCAGTTCTTC.